This is a list of T cell receptor beta chains from one sample in a study of beta chain features in type 1 diabetes. The assay was immunoSEQ multiplex PCR, and TCRdb's table has in-frame clones only and misses some. The table shows more than 250,000 clones, with about 20% occurring only once. Sequencing was performed on naive CD4+ T cells from blood. Receptors originate from a woman aged 40 to 55 with type 1 diabetes. The conserved cysteine and the conserved F or W are not part of the CDR3 here. The order of the fields is V gene, D gene, CDR3 protein. A D gene is named only where the DNA matches it firmly.

v_call: TRBV5-1; d_call: -; cdr3_aa: ASSLDRAVSYEQY
v_call: TRBV27; d_call: -; cdr3_aa: ASSFMLSSTGELF
v_call: TRBV29-1; d_call: -; cdr3_aa: SAVMTTAKAF
v_call: TRBV18; d_call: TRBD2; cdr3_aa: ASSPTSGSYNEQF
v_call: TRBV7-2; d_call: -; cdr3_aa: ASNLRRNNEQF
v_call: TRBV7-3; d_call: -; cdr3_aa: ASSPYRVGNEQF
v_call: TRBV18; d_call: -; cdr3_aa: ASVTIELGWSYGYT
v_call: TRBV7-9; d_call: TRBD1; cdr3_aa: ASSKPRGENTEAF
v_call: TRBV5-4; d_call: -; cdr3_aa: ASSPPTGSGYT
v_call: TRBV6-1; d_call: -; cdr3_aa: ASSEAGGDSPLH
v_call: TRBV9; d_call: -; cdr3_aa: ASSVEQNFAAGANVLT
v_call: TRBV28; d_call: TRBD1; cdr3_aa: ASTLPTRDRGRFQPQH
v_call: TRBV18; d_call: -; cdr3_aa: ASSPPNRDTQY
v_call: TRBV28; d_call: TRBD1; cdr3_aa: ASKWGQGVNEQF
v_call: TRBV28; d_call: -; cdr3_aa: ASRKSGAGYNEQF
v_call: TRBV4-3; d_call: -; cdr3_aa: ASSPTVDSNQPQH
v_call: TRBV5-4; d_call: TRBD2; cdr3_aa: ASSPAGEYQETQY
v_call: TRBV30; d_call: TRBD1; cdr3_aa: AWSPDRDQPQH
v_call: TRBV29-1; d_call: -; cdr3_aa: STSSEASGYT
v_call: TRBV4-3; d_call: -; cdr3_aa: ASSQEGTGRGQF